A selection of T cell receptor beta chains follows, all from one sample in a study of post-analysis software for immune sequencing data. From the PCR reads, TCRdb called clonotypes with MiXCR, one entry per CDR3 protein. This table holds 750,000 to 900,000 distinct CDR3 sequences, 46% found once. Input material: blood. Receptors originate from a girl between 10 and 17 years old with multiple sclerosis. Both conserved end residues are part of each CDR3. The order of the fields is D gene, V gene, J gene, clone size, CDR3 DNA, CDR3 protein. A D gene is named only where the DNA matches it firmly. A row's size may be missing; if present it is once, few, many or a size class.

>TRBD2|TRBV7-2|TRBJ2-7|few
TGTGCCAGCAGCTTAGGGGCTAGCGGGCCCTACGAGCAGTACTTC
CASSLGASGPYEQYF
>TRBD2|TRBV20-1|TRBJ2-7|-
TGCAGTGCTTACGGGACTAGCGAATTTGAGCAGTACTTC
CSAYGTSEFEQYF
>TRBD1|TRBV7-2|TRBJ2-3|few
TGTGCCAGCAGCTCCCTCGGGACAGGGGTAACAGATACGCAGTATTTT
CASSSLGTGVTDTQYF
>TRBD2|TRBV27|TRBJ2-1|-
TGTGCCAGCAGTCCCCAGGTAGCGGGAGTGTACAATGAGCAGTTCTTC
CASSPQVAGVYNEQFF
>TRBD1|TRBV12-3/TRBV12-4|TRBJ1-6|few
TGTGCCAGCAGTTTCCGGGCAGGGGGCGATTCACCCCTCCACTTT
CASSFRAGGDSPLHF
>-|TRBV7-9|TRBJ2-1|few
TGTGCCAGCAGCTTACGGGAGCTTCGCAATGAGCAGTTCTTC
CASSLRELRNEQFF
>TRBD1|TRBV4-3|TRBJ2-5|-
TGCGCCAGCAGCCAAGAGGGGGGACAGGGGTTAAGAAATGAGCAGTACTTC
CASSQEGGQGLRNEQYF
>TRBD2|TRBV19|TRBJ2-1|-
TGTGCCAGTAGAACTAGCGACTATACCTACAATGAGCAGTTCTTC
CASRTSDYTYNEQFF
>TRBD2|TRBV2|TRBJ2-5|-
TGTGCCAGCAGGGCTGTCAGACTAGCGGGAGTCCAAGAGACCCAGTACTTC
CASRAVRLAGVQETQYF
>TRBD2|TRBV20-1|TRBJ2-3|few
TGCAGTGCTAGAGGGGACTACCTTAGCACAGATACGCAGTATTTT
CSARGDYLSTDTQYF
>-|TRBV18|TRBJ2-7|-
TGTGCCAGCTCACCAACCCCCACATCCTACGAGCAGTACTTC
CASSPTPTSYEQYF
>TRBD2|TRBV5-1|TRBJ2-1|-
TGCGCCAGCAGCTTGGAGGGACTACCGAGGGATGAGCAGTTCTTC
CASSLEGLPRDEQFF
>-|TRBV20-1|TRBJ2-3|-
TGCAGTGAGGTTGGAGAAGGAAGCACAGATACGCAGTATTTT
CSEVGEGSTDTQYF
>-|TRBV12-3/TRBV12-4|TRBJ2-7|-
TGTGCCAGCAGTGTAAAGATGGGGAGCTCCTACGAGCAGTACTTC
CASSVKMGSSYEQYF
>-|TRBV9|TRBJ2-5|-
TGTGCCAGCAGCGTAGAGGGACTGCGGGAGACCCAGTACTTC
CASSVEGLRETQYF
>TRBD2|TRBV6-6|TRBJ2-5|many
TGTGCCAGCACCTACGGGACTAGCGGACAAGAGACCCAGTACTTC
CASTYGTSGQETQYF
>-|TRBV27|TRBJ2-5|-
TGTGCCAGCAGTTCCCGGGACGAAAAAGAGACCCAGTACTTC
CASSSRDEKETQYF
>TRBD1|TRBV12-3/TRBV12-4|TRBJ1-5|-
TGTGCCAGCAGTACAGACAGGGAAGTTGGACAGCCCCAGCATTTT
CASSTDREVGQPQHF
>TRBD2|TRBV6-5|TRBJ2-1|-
TGTGCCAGCAGCTCCGGACTAGCGGGAGTGATAAGGGAGCAGTTCTTC
CASSSGLAGVIREQFF
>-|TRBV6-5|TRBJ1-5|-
TGTGCCAGCAGGTCAGGGCTCAATCAGCCCCAGCATTTT
CASRSGLNQPQHF
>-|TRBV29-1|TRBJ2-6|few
TGCAGCGTTGAAGATGCCGGGGAGTCTCTGGGGAGCTCTGGGGCCAACGTCCTGACTTTC
CSVEDAGESLGSSGANVLTF
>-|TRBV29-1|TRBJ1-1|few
TGCAGCGTTAACAGGGAAATGAACACTGAAGCTTTCTTT
CSVNREMNTEAFF
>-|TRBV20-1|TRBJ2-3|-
TGCAGTGCTGGGACACACGTGAGCACAGATACGCAGTATTTT
CSAGTHVSTDTQYF
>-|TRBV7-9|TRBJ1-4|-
TGTGCCAGCAGCTTATCAGGGATCGCTAATGAAAAACTGTTTTTT
CASSLSGIANEKLFF
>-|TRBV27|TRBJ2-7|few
TGTGCCAGCAGTTTGTCCCCCCGGGCTCAGTCCTACGAGCAGTACTTC
CASSLSPRAQSYEQYF
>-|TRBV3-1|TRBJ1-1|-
TGTGCCAGCAGCCAAGCGGTCTCTCGGGCTGAAGCTTTCTTT
CASSQAVSRAEAFF
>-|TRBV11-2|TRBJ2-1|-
TGTGCCAGCAGCCGACGGTGGGAGTTGGTGAATGAGCAGTTCTTC
CASSRRWELVNEQFF
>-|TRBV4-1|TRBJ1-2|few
TGCGCCAGAACGACAGTAGGCTATGGCTACACCTTC
CARTTVGYGYTF
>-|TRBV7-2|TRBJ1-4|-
TGTGCCAGCAGCGTAGGACCAACATCCCATGAAAAACTGTTTTTT
CASSVGPTSHEKLFF
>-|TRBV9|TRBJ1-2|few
TGTGCCAGCAGCTCCCGCCCCTATGGCTACACCTTC
CASSSRPYGYTF
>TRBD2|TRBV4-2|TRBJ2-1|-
TGTGCCAGCAGCGGAGTAGCGGGAGACGATGAGCAGTTCTTC
CASSGVAGDDEQFF
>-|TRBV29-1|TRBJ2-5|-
TGCAGCGTTGAGTTGCCGGATTGGGAAGAGACCCAGTACTTC
CSVELPDWEETQYF
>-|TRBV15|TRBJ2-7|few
TGTGCCACCAGCAGAGATCGGGGTTCTGGCTACGAGCAGTACTTC
CATSRDRGSGYEQYF
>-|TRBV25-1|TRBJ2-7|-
TGTGCCAGCAGCAAAGTTGGTGGGGGAAACGAGCAGTACTTC
CASSKVGGGNEQYF
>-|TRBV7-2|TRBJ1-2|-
TGTGCCAGCAGCCATAAGACAAGAACCCTCTATGGCTACACCTTC
CASSHKTRTLYGYTF
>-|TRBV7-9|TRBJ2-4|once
TGTGCCAGCAGCTTAGATGGGGGAGGAGGCATTCAGTACTTC
CASSLDGGGGIQYF